Below, 14 T cell receptor beta chains from the same sample are listed, as sequenced in a study of PD-1 blockade in classical Hodgkin lymphoma. Relapse after autologous stem cell transplantation occurred in every patient, and brentuximab vedotin exposure varied. Profiling relied on immunoSEQ multiplex PCR, and the TCRdb table lists in-frame clones only, not all of them. The table has 70,000 or so clones, 71% seen once. The specimen comprised peripheral blood mononuclear cells (PBMCs), sampled before the second cycle of nivolumab. These receptors were taken from a human donor with classical Hodgkin lymphoma.

The chain is built from TRBV19 and TRBJ1-5; 9 bases align to TRBD1. The V gene end was trimmed by 3 bases and the J gene end by 6 bases; junction bases not matched to a gene: 6. The CDR3 is 15 amino acids. Germline CDR1 is LNHDA and CDR2 is SQIVND (reference sequence). CDR3 region: CASSIGQGSGQPQHF. CDR3 in DNA: TGTGCCAGTAGTATCGGACAGGGGAGTGGTCAGCCCCAGCATTTT.

V is TRBV29-1 and J is TRBJ1-1; D remains ambiguous. The CDR3 totals 11 residues. Trimming cost V 4 bases and J 1 base, with 4 bases left between them. Germline V gene data show CDR1 as SQVTM and CDR2 as ANQGSEA. CDR3 nucleotide sequence: TGCAGCGTTGGAAGGAACACTGAAGCTTTCTTT. This gives the protein CSVGRNTEAFF. The full variable domain, with the rest looked up from reference TRBV29-1 and TRBJ1-1, is SAVISQKPSRDICQRGTSLTIQCQVDSQVTMMFWYRQQPGQSLTLIATANQGSEATYESGFVIDKFPISRPNLTFSTLTVSNMSPEDSSIYLCSVGRNTEAFFGQGTRLTVV.

This clone was recorded a few times. The chain carries TRBV5-1 and TRBJ2-7; D remains ambiguous. Germline V gene data show CDR1 as SGHRS and CDR2 as YFSETQ. The CDR3 has 14 amino acids. V gave up 1 base and J gave up 0 bases, with 8 bases separating them. CDR3: CASSLSGTSYEQYF. The CDR3 nucleotides read TGCGCCAGCAGCTTGTCGGGCACCTCCTACGAGCAGTACTTC.

The CDR3 loop is CASSMSGPLNQPQHF. In DNA, the CDR3 is TGTGCCAGTAGTATGTCTGGGCCATTAAATCAGCCCCAGCATTTT. V is TRBV19 and J is TRBJ1-5; D ambiguous. The length of the CDR3 is 15 residues. CDR1 and CDR2 from the germline V gene are LNHDA and SQIVND (reference sequence). V gave up 3 bases and J gave up 4 bases, with 13 bases separating them.

The chain has TRBV7-6 and TRBJ2-7; 9 nucleotides line up with TRBD2. There are 16 residues in the CDR3. Germline trimming cut 6 bases from V and 4 bases from J; bases unmatched to any gene: 13. CDR1 is SGHVS, CDR2 FNYEAQ, per germline. This chain's CDR3 is CASSQVRREGGYEQYF. The CDR3 DNA follows: TGTGCCAGCAGTCAAGTTCGGCGGGAGGGGGGGTACGAGCAGTACTTC.

J is TRBJ2-2 and V is TRBV28; D ambiguous. CDR1 is MDHEN, CDR2 SYDVKM, per germline. Between the trimmed V and J ends, which lost 4 bases and 0 bases, there was a span of 6 bases. This CDR3 spans 14 amino acids. CDR3 region: CASSYATNTGELFF. The CDR3 nucleotides are TGTGCCAGCAGTTACGCTACGAACACCGGGGAGCTGTTTTTT.

The genes are TRBV6-5 and TRBJ1-1; the D is unclear. CDR1 is MNHEY, CDR2 SVGAGI, per germline. The V end lost 2 bases, the J end lost 2 bases, and 6 bases lay between the germline ends. The CDR3 sequence is 13 residues long. The CDR3 loop reads CASSYGTNTEAFF. In DNA, the CDR3 is TGTGCCAGCAGTTACGGCACCAACACTGAAGCTTTCTTT.

This clone was seen once. This chain uses TRBV5-1 with TRBJ1-3; 7 bases map to TRBD1. Germline V gives CDR1 SGHRS, CDR2 YFSETQ. J lost 8 bases, V lost 4 bases, and 6 bases had no gene match. The CDR3 length is 13 residues. In nucleotides, the CDR3 is TGCGCCAGCAGCCCGACAGGGTCGGACACCATATATTTT. This encodes CASSPTGSDTIYF.

The rearrangement uses TRBV19 and TRBJ2-3, with 15 bases that match TRBD2. The V and J ends lost 5 bases and 2 bases, in that order; junction bases with no gene match: 8. CDR1 and CDR2 from the germline V gene are LNHDA and SQIVND (reference sequence). This CDR3 has 18 amino acids. This CDR3 is CASSLGTSGGPYTDTQYF. The CDR3 bases are TGTGCCAGTAGTTTAGGGACTAGCGGGGGGCCGTACACAGATACGCAGTATTTT.

V gene TRBV7-9 combines with J gene TRBJ2-5; 13 nucleotides line up with TRBD2. Germline V gene lookup returns CDR1 SEHNR and CDR2 FQNEAQ (reference sequence). Trimming removed 5 bases from V and 2 bases from J; junction bases left unmatched: 5. The length of the CDR3 is 16 residues. CDR3 amino acids: CASSPGLAGAQETQYF. The CDR3 region has the DNA TGTGCCAGCAGCCCAGGACTAGCGGGAGCTCAAGAGACCCAGTACTTC.

The chain has TRBV30 and TRBJ2-1; the D call may be TRBD1 or TRBD2 (5 bases each). V lost 1 base and J 2 bases, leaving 12 bases between the germline ends. Germline assignment: CDR1 GTSNPN and CDR2 SVGIG (reference sequence). The CDR3 loop spans 15 amino acids. The CDR3 DNA sequence: TGTGCCTGGAGTGAGGGGCGAGGGGCCTACAATGAGCAGTTCTTC. This gives the protein CAWSEGRGAYNEQFF.

The CDR3 protein is CASRPLTGEQFF. In DNA, the CDR3 is TGTGCCAGTAGGCCCCTAACGGGTGAGCAGTTCTTC. The genes are TRBV19 and TRBJ2-1; D remains ambiguous. Germline CDR1 LNHDA, CDR2 SQIVND (reference sequence). Trimming took off 6 bases at V and 9 bases at J, with 12 bases between the two ends. The CDR3 runs to 12 residues. Full variable domain (rest looked up from reference TRBV19 and TRBJ2-1): DGGITQSPKYLFRKEGQNVTLSCEQNLNHDAMYWYRQDPGQGLRLIYYSQIVNDFQKGDIAEGYSVSREKKESFPLTVTSAQKNPTAFYLCASRPLTGEQFFGPGTRLTVL.

J is TRBJ2-3 and V is TRBV21-1; the table names TRBD2, a call not compared with the DNA. TRBV21-1 is classified as a pseudogene. CDR3 length: 11 residues. This CDR3 is CAPRYTDTQYF. In DNA form, the CDR3 reads TGTGCCCCCCGTTACACAGATACGCAGTATTTT.

This sequence joins TRBV6-5 and TRBJ1-2; unclear D gene. The CDR3 contains 13 residues. Germline V CDR1 and CDR2: MNHEY, SVGAGI. Trimming stripped 2 bases from V and 6 bases from J, with 10 bases between. The CDR3 coding sequence is TGTGCCAGCAGTTACGGGGTCCAGGATGGCTACACCTTC. Encoded protein: CASSYGVQDGYTF.